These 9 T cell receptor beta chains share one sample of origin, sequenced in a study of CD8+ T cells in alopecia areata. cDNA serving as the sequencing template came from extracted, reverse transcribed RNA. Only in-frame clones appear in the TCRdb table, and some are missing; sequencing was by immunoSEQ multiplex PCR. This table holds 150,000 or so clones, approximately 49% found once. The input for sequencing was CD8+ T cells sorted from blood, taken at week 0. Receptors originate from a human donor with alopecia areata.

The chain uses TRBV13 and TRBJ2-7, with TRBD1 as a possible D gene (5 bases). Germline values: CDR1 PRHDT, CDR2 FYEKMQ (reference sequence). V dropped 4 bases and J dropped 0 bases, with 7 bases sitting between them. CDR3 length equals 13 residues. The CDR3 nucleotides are TGTGCCAGCAGCTATCAGGGCTCCTACGAGCAGTACTTC. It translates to CASSYQGSYEQYF.

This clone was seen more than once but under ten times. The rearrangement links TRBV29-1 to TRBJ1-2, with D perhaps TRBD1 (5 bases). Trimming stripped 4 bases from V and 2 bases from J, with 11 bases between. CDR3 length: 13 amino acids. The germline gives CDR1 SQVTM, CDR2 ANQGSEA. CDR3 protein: CSVGGEGNYGYTF. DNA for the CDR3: TGCAGCGTTGGAGGGGAGGGAAACTATGGCTACACCTTC.

DNA of the CDR3: TGTGCCAGCAGCATCGGACTAGGCAGCTCCTACGAGCAGTACTTC. It yields the protein CASSIGLGSSYEQYF. The chain couples TRBV9 to TRBJ2-7, with 7 bases that match TRBD2. Germline CDR1 is SGDLS and CDR2 is YYNGEE. Trimming at V came to 4 bases and at J to 0 bases, leaving 7 bases not matched to a gene. The CDR3 runs 15 residues.

This CDR3 is CASSSPGEETQYF. In DNA form, the CDR3 reads TGTGCCAGCAGCAGCCCAGGGGAGGAGACCCAGTACTTC. This rearrangement joins TRBV9 to TRBJ2-5; maybe TRBD1 (6 bases). The ends were cut back, 4 bases at V and 5 bases at J, with 12 bases in the middle. Germline V gene data show CDR1 as SGDLS and CDR2 as YYNGEE. The CDR3 is made up of 13 amino acids.

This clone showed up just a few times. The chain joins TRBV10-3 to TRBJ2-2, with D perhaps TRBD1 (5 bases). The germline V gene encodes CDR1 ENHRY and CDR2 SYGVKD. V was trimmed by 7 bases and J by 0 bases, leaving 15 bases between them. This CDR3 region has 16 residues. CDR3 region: CAIMRQGSSNTGELFF. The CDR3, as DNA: TGTGCCATCATGAGGCAGGGATCGTCGAACACCGGGGAGCTGTTTTTT.

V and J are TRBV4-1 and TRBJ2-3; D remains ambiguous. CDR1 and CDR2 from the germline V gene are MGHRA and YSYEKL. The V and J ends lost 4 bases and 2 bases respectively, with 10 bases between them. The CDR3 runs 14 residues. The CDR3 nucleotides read TGCGCCAGCAGCCCCACCCGTATCACAGATACGCAGTATTTT. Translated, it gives CASSPTRITDTQYF.

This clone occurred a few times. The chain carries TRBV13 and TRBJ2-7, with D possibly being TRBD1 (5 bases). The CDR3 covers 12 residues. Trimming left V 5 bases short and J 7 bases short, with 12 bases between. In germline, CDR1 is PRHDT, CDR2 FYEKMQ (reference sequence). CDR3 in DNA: TGTGCCAGCAGCCCTGAAGGGGATGAGCAGTACTTC. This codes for CASSPEGDEQYF.

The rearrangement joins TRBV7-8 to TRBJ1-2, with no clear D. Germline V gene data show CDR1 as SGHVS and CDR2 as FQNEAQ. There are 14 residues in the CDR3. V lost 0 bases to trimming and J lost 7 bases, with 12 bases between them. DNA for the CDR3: TGTGCCAGCAGCTTAGCGGTCGGTACCTCTGGCTACACCTTC. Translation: CASSLAVGTSGYTF.

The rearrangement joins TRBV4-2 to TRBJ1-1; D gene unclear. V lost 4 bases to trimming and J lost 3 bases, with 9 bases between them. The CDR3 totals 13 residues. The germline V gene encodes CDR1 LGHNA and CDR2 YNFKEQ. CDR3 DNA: TGTGCCAGCAGCCCCTGGGATTACACTGAAGCTTTCTTT. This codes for CASSPWDYTEAFF.